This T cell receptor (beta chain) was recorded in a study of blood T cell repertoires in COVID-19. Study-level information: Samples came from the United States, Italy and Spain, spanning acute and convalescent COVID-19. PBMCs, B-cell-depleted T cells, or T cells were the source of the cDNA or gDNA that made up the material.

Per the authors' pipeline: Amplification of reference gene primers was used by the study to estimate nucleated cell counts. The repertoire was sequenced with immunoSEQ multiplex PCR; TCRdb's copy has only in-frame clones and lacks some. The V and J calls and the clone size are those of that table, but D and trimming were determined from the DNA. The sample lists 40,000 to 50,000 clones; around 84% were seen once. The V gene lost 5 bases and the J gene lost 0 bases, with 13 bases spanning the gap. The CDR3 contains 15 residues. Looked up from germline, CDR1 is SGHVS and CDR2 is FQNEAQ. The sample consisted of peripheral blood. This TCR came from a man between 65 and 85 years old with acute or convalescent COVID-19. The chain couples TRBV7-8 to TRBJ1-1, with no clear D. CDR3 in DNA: TGTGCCAGCAGCGCCCGAGGCAGATTGAACACTGAAGCTTTCTTT. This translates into CASSARGRLNTEAFF.